The T cell receptor beta chain under discussion was sequenced for a study of identical twins listed by TCRdb under 2016. Context from the whole study: To test whether fetal clonotypes persist, the study used deep sequencing on TCR alpha and beta repertoires from monozygotic twins, unrelated adults of various ages, and cord blood. To rule out contamination, the twin experiments were replicated at different times with different library preparation protocols.

The investigation overall reported the following: In monozygotic twins, out-of-frame TCR alpha sharing was systematically underestimated by recombination models, although the models agreed with sharing between unrelated individuals. Zero-insertion analyses could be partly confounded by invariant T cells such as MAIT and iNKT, though diverse VJ usage argued against such confounding for most clonotypes. Compared with coincidental sharing between unrelated individuals, an excess of low generation-probability sequences was observed among out-of-frame TCR alpha sequences shared between twins. Because the same donors could not be followed over many years, conclusions were based on cross-sectional statistical analysis. Abundant cord blood beta clonotypes carried fewer insertions; young adult naive repertoires showed a weaker similar trend, while memory repertoires showed none. A weaker excess of twin sharing was found in beta out-of-frame sequences because the signal-to-noise ratio was lowered by fewer shared sequences.

Only healthy Caucasian donors were included. Three pairs of female monozygotic twins, all aged about 18 to 29 years, made up the twin cohort. Peripheral blood mononuclear cells were the source from which RNA for the TCR libraries was isolated. The CDR3 sequence holds 10 residues, the cysteine and phenylalanine included. The retained sequence is limited to the CDR3, 30 bases, with the frame set at the first base. V sheds 6 bases and J sheds 7 bases, leaving 7 bases between their ends. Via the germline V gene (reference sequence), CDR1 is DFQATT and CDR2 SNEGSKA. The library was generated by 5' RACE. Sequencing used an Illumina HiSeq 2000. A universal primer binding site was introduced by template switching, and a unique molecular identifier was present in the final cDNA, enabling accurate counting of TCR cDNA molecules. Specific primers in the conserved constant-segment region were used to synthesize first-strand cDNA for the TCR alpha and beta chains. Each cDNA library was double barcoded, with a SMART-Mk sample barcode plus Illumina barcodes, to control for contamination. TruSeq adapter sequences, together with Illumina sample barcodes, were added in two successive PCR steps. Sequencing of the TCR alpha and beta cDNA libraries was done on the Illumina HiSeq platform using custom primers. Processing in the source paper ran as follows. Raw reads were processed with MiGEC to extract unique molecular identifiers, and MiXCR was used to determine CDR3 positions. Recombination models were inferred per individual with the repgenHMM and IGoR tools using an EM algorithm. The analysis of shared clonotypes was done with the tcR package in R, with sharing normalized by the product of cloneset sizes. To study raw recombination free of thymic and clonal selection effects, out-of-frame nonproductive sequences were analyzed. The public sequencing data were trimmed at Q25 with fastp and processed into clonotypes with MiXCR by TCRdb, which kept only in-frame beta chains. CDR3 protein duplicates are merged, each entry listing the most common genes and DNA. TCRdb's processing, not the study's, gives the V and J calls here. Across this sample there are some 600,000 distinct CDR3 sequences, with about 7.6% seen only once. Clones ranked in the top ten supply 1.6% of the sample.

This clonotype was detected only a few times. Its target antigen remains unknown. The record has no base qualities; no much larger clone is one base away. This sample also belongs to another study, concerning yellow fever vaccine responses in identical twins. Taken from the second paper: According to the authors, the vaccine-induced T cell response in identical twins seemed to be partly convergent and partly specific to each individual. The study precisely tracked vaccine-responding T cell clones in identical twins.

The source material was PBMCs. This TCR was recovered from a woman aged 18-30 years in good health. This receptor chain uses TRBV20-1 and TRBJ1-5; the D gene cannot be resolved reliably. The DNA sequence is given as TGCAGTGCCGGTACCCAGCCCCAGCATTTT. It translates to CSAGTQPQHF.